This T cell receptor (beta chain) was retrieved from a study of OX40 agonist ivuxolimab in advanced cancers. Repertoires were generated with immunoSEQ multiplex PCR, while TCRdb's copy carries only in-frame clones and drops some. The sample lists about 25,000 clones, approximately 86% occurring once. Germline-derived CDR1 and CDR2 are SGHTA and FQGNSA. Trimming removed 4 bases at V and 8 bases at J, with 14 bases between. This CDR3 contains 13 residues. As to this clone: Its antigen is not known.

Study results and limitations: CD4+ and CD8+ blood T cells expanded clonally by week 6 at 0.1 to 3.0 mg/kg. Some of the lowest clonal expansion was seen in partial responders at 0.1-3.0 mg/kg.

This material consisted of CD4+ or CD8+ T cells sorted from blood, taken in a trial of the OX40 agonist ivuxolimab. The chain joins TRBV7-2 to TRBJ1-1; D is perhaps TRBD1 (5 bases). The sequence was collected from an adult with an advanced solid tumor such as melanoma, head and neck, liver or kidney cancer. CDR3 loop: CASSSGGAPEAFF. Written as DNA, the CDR3 is TGTGCCAGCAGCTCCGGGGGAGCTCCAGAAGCTTTCTTT.